Each of the 5 T cell receptor beta chains below was sequenced from the same sample in a study of type 1 regulatory T cells. TCRdb reprocessed the reads via MiXCR and lists one record per CDR3 protein. The sample holds about 100,000 distinct CDR3 sequences, roughly 28% seen once. Material for sequencing was CD4+ T cells, either the whole sample or a sorted fraction (not recorded which). The origin of the receptors is a human donor in good health.

The gene calls are TRBV20-1 and TRBJ2-7; TRBD2 agrees at 10 bases. CDR1 is DFQATT, CDR2 SNEGSKA, per germline (reference sequence). There are 17 residues in the CDR3. V was pared by 3 bases and J by 2 bases, with 13 bases of the junction left unmatched. The DNA for the CDR3 is TGCAGTGCTAGCCCCCCAGGGCGGACTAGCGGAACCTACGAGCAGTACTTC. Its protein product is CSASPPGRTSGTYEQYF.

The rearrangement uses TRBV20-1 and TRBJ2-1; TRBD2 matches 7 bases. J gave up 13 bases and V 5 bases, and 11 bases lay outside the gene matches. Germline CDR1 and CDR2: DFQATT and SNEGSKA (reference sequence). CDR3 length equals 12 residues. The CDR3 DNA sequence: TGCAGTGCTTTCCTGCCCAGCGGGAAACAGTTCTTC. Its protein product is CSAFLPSGKQFF.

This clonotype was detected a few times. The chain is built from TRBV5-1 and TRBJ1-2; 8 bases fit TRBD1. The V gene end was trimmed by 4 bases and the J gene end by 5 bases; junction bases not matched to a gene: 7. Germline CDR1 and CDR2: SGHRS and YFSETQ. CDR3 length equals 14 residues. The CDR3 coding sequence is TGCGCCAGCAGCCCCCCCGACAGGGGATATGGCTACACCTTC. Its protein product is CASSPPDRGYGYTF. The full variable domain, in which reference TRBV5-1 and TRBJ1-2 provide the parts outside the CDR3, is KAGVTQTPRYLIKTRGQQVTLSCSPISGHRSVSWYQQTPGQGLQFLFEYFSETQRNKGNFPGRFSGRQFSNSRSEMNVSTLELGDSALYLCASSPPDRGYGYTFGSGTRLTVV.

This clonotype was picked up a small number of times. The J gene is TRBJ2-7, the V gene TRBV30, with 7 bases identical to TRBD1. This CDR3 is 12 amino acids long. J was trimmed by 3 bases and V by 3 bases; bases with no gene match: 2. The germline V gene encodes CDR1 GTSNPN and CDR2 SVGIG (reference sequence). The CDR3 region is CAWRDRNYEQYF. DNA for the CDR3: TGTGCCTGGAGGGACAGGAACTACGAGCAGTACTTC. Combining the CDR3 with reference TRBV30 and TRBJ2-7 gives the whole variable domain SQTIHQWPATLVQPVGSPLSLECTVEGTSNPNLYWYRQAAGRGLQLLFYSVGIGQISSEVPQNLSASRPQDRQFILSSKKLLLSDSGFYLCAWRDRNYEQYFGPGTRLTVT.

V gene TRBV20-1 combines with J gene TRBJ1-5; no reliable D call. Per the germline V gene, CDR1 is DFQATT and CDR2 is SNEGSKA (reference sequence). CDR3 length: 14 residues. V lost 7 bases and J lost 2, with 15 bases in between. CDR3 amino acids: CSVQVPNGNQPQHF. CDR3 nucleotides: TGCAGTGTTCAGGTCCCCAATGGCAATCAGCCCCAGCATTTT.